The present T cell receptor beta chain was sequenced within a study of Graves' ophthalmopathy and Graves' hyperthyroidism. Overall study results and limits: The model predicted progression of ophthalmopathy with a sensitivity of roughly 70%, and its specificity was roughly 72%. Blood contained most expanded thyroid clonotypes exceeding 0.001 frequency.

Per germline, CDR1 MNHNS and CDR2 SASEGT. V was pared by 2 bases and J by 4 bases, with 8 bases between. The CDR3 length is 13 residues. Researchers took RNA transcripts and amplified TCR beta CDR3 regions from them. HTBI primers primed a first-round RT-PCR, and a second-round multiplex PCR followed. TCRdb analysed the multiplex PCR reads with MiXCR anew, one entry per CDR3 protein. The data contain about 210,000 distinct CDR3 sequences, less than 30% of them singletons. Clinicians made diagnoses from clinical symptoms, serum thyroxine, TRAb, thyroid ultrasound and orbital computed tomography. PBMCs were density-gradient isolated from around 11 ml fresh blood. This clonotype was observed at least ten times. Its antigen is still unknown.

Source material: peripheral blood. The TCR comes from a man in his fifties or sixties with Graves' ophthalmopathy. This sequence joins TRBV6-1 and TRBJ1-1; possibly TRBD1 for D (5 bases). The CDR3: CASSESGPTEAFF. Written as DNA, the CDR3 is TGTGCCAGCAGTGAATCAGGGCCCACTGAAGCTTTCTTT.